The 30 T cell receptor beta chains below come from one sample, sequenced in a study of cytomegalovirus exposure and HLA in healthy donors (dated by TCRdb to about 2017). Library preparation employed the immunoSEQ multiplex PCR assay. A mixture of 60 forward primers for TCR Vbeta segments and 13 reverse primers for TCR Jbeta segments was used in the multiplex PCR. As stored in TCRdb, this immuneACCESS dataset retains in-frame rearrangements with V and J assigned. A fraction of the clones does not appear; measured against another copy, unresolved V genes explain less than half of the discrepancy, and the remainder lacks a known reason. Here the sample has about 210,000 clones; approximately 78% occur a single time. The top ten clones comprise about 3% of the sample. Sequencing was carried out using PBMCs. These receptors all come from a man in his thirties or forties in good health and CMV-seronegative.

This clone came up a few times. The chain recombines TRBV11-2 with TRBJ1-2; D unclear. Germline V gene sequence: CDR1 SGHAT, CDR2 FQNNGV. V gave up 4 bases and J gave up 4 bases, with 22 bases separating them. This CDR3 is 17 amino acids long. The CDR3 DNA sequence: TGTGCCAGCAGCTCACCCACCATAGGAGGGTCATCCTATGGCTACACCTTC. As protein: CASSSPTIGGSSYGYTF. The variable domain in full, completed from reference TRBV11-2 and TRBJ1-2, reads EAGVAQSPRYKIIEKRQSVAFWCNPISGHATLYWYQQILGQGPKLLIQFQNNGVVDDSQLPKDRFSAERLKGVDSTLKIQPAKLEDSAVYLCASSSPTIGGSSYGYTFGSGTRLTVV.

The rearrangement links TRBV7-9 to TRBJ1-4, with TRBD1 identical over 8 bases. The CDR3 sequence is 17 residues long. V gave up 8 bases and J gave up 5 bases; unmatched junction bases: 16. The germline V gene has CDR1 SEHNR and CDR2 FQNEAQ (reference sequence). The CDR3 sequence: CASATPGQVDWNEKLFF. The CDR3 coding sequence is TGTGCCAGCGCTACCCCGGGACAGGTCGATTGGAATGAAAAACTGTTTTTT.

The V gene is TRBV5-6, the J gene TRBJ1-1, with 7 positions matching TRBD1. The V segment lost 4 bases and the J segment 4 bases; nucleotides outside the gene matches: 4. CDR1 SGHDT and CDR2 YYEEEE come from the germline V gene. CDR3 length: 13 residues. This chain's CDR3 is CASSRGQFTEAFF. The CDR3 DNA follows: TGTGCCAGCAGCCGGGGACAGTTCACTGAAGCTTTCTTT.

CDR3 region: CSGQGGEGTDTQYF. The DNA for the CDR3 is TGCAGCGGTCAGGGAGGGGAGGGCACAGATACGCAGTATTTT. The rearrangement uses TRBV29-1 and TRBJ2-3; 7 bases agree with TRBD2. V lost 7 bases to trimming and J lost 1 base; unmatched junction nucleotides: 8. The CDR3 sequence is 14 residues long. CDR1 SQVTM and CDR2 ANQGSEA come from the germline V gene.

The gene calls are TRBV6-6 and TRBJ1-2; 9 bases fit TRBD1. The CDR3 runs 16 residues. V lost 6 bases and J lost 1; bases outside the gene matches: 9. Germline V CDR1 and CDR2: MNHNY, SVGAGI (reference sequence). CDR3 sequence (DNA): TGTGCCAGCAGGGGACAGGGAGGACGGGGTAACTATGGCTACACCTTC. This gives the protein CASRGQGGRGNYGYTF.

To note about this clone: A read error may produce the germline difference seen at one junction end. The genes are TRBV7-9 and TRBJ2-5; tentatively, D is TRBD2 (6 bases). Germline-derived CDR1 and CDR2 are SEHNR and FQNEAQ (reference sequence). This CDR3 is 14 amino acids long. CDR3 sequence: CASSLAEYQETQYF. The CDR3 nucleotides are TGTGCCAGCAGTTTAGCGGAGTACCAAGAGACCCAGTACTTC.

J is TRBJ2-7 and V is TRBV5-1; 8 bases are shared with TRBD2. The trim removed 3 bases at V and 2 bases at J, leaving 10 bases unmatched. From germline, CDR1 is SGHRS and CDR2 YFSETQ. This CDR3 has 16 residues. The chain's CDR3 is CASSWARGAVTYEQYF. For the CDR3, the DNA is TGCGCCAGCAGCTGGGCGCGGGGGGCGGTCACCTACGAGCAGTACTTC.

The chain employs TRBV28 and TRBJ1-2, with D tentatively TRBD1 (6 bases). The CDR3 loop spans 14 amino acids. Per germline, CDR1 MDHEN and CDR2 SYDVKM. CDR3 nucleotides: TGTGCGCACAGCAGGGGCTTTGGTAACTATGGCTACACCTTC. Residues: CAHSRGFGNYGYTF.

In the case of this clone: This sample also contains other DNA sequences that code for the same CDR3. This chain joins TRBV18 and TRBJ2-7, with 8 bases aligning to TRBD1. This CDR3 has 14 residues. In germline, CDR1 is KGHSH, CDR2 LQKENI. V shed 3 bases, J shed 3 bases, and the junction held 4 bases outside the gene matches. CDR3 residues: CASSPRQGIYEQYF. For the CDR3, the DNA is TGTGCCAGCTCACCGCGACAGGGGATCTACGAGCAGTACTTC.

This rearrangement joins TRBV4-3 to TRBJ2-7; TRBD2 is a possible D gene (6 bases). Trimming cost V 0 bases and J 4 bases, with 13 bases left between them. The CDR3 is made up of 15 amino acids. CDR1 is LGHNA and CDR2 is YSLEER in the germline V gene. CDR3 protein: CASSQDWAGRYEQYF. CDR3 in DNA: TGCGCCAGCAGCCAAGATTGGGCGGGGCGGTACGAGCAGTACTTC.

The V and J genes are TRBV15 and TRBJ2-3; 8 bases match TRBD2. The length of the CDR3 is 18 residues. Germline V lookup: CDR1 LNHNV, CDR2 YYDKDF (reference sequence). After removal of 0 bases from V and 1 base from J, the junction contained 9 bases not matched to a gene. The CDR3, as DNA: TGTGCCACCAGCAGAGAGGGGCGGGGGGCCCGAGGCACAGATACGCAGTATTTT. Amino acids: CATSREGRGARGTDTQYF.

The V call is TRBV13, the J call TRBJ1-2, with unresolved D. Trimming removed 11 bases from V and 7 bases from J, with 20 bases in between. Germline V gives CDR1 PRHDT, CDR2 FYEKMQ (reference sequence). The CDR3 is made up of 13 amino acids. The CDR3 coding sequence is TGTGCCGTCCCTTCGACGGGGATGCGTGGCTACACCTTC. Translation: CAVPSTGMRGYTF.

The V and J genes are TRBV4-3 and TRBJ2-1; tentatively, D is TRBD1 (5 bases). V was cut by 0 bases and J by 9 bases, with 15 bases left in between. CDR3 length: 15 amino acids. Germline CDR1 LGHNA, CDR2 YSLEER. The CDR3 is CASSQDRQGPSEQFF. Here the CDR3 DNA reads TGCGCCAGCAGCCAAGACAGGCAGGGCCCCAGTGAGCAGTTCTTC.

The gene calls are TRBV7-3 and TRBJ1-1; tentatively, D is TRBD1 (6 bases). The CDR3 spans 13 residues. CDR1 is SGHTA, CDR2 FQGTGA, per germline. V was pared by 2 bases and J by 5 bases, with 9 bases between. DNA of the CDR3: TGTGCCAGCAGCTTAGGGGGCGGTACTGAAGCTTTCTTT. As protein: CASSLGGGTEAFF.

The rearrangement joins TRBV7-2 to TRBJ2-1, with D possibly being TRBD1 (6 bases). V was cut by 8 bases and J by 0 bases, with 14 bases left in between. CDR1 and CDR2 from the germline V gene are SGHTA and FQGNSA. The CDR3 totals 15 residues. The DNA for the CDR3 is TGTGCCAGCGCTTCCGGACAGAGCTCCTACAATGAGCAGTTCTTC. Its protein is CASASGQSSYNEQFF. The complete variable domain, with remaining parts taken from reference TRBV7-2 and TRBJ2-1, reads GAGVSQSPSNKVTEKGKDVELRCDPISGHTALYWYRQSLGQGLEFLIYFQGNSAPDKSGLPSDRFSAERTGGSVSTLTIQRTQQEDSAVYLCASASGQSSYNEQFFGPGTRLTVL.

As DNA, the CDR3 is TGTGCCAGTAGCGCAGGGAGGAATGAAAAACTGTTTTTT. Residues: CASSAGRNEKLFF. This chain links TRBV19 with TRBJ1-4, with D perhaps matching TRBD1 (5 bases). Trimming shortened V by 6 bases and J by 5 bases, and 10 bases separated the two germline ends. Germline V gene data show CDR1 as LNHDA and CDR2 as SQIVND (reference sequence). The CDR3 sequence is 13 residues long.

This chain joins TRBV7-9 and TRBJ2-7, with D uncertain. CDR1 and CDR2 from the germline V gene are SEHNR and FQNEAQ (reference sequence). The germline V and J ends were trimmed by 2 bases and 3 bases, with 5 bases remaining between them. The CDR3 extends over 12 amino acids. CDR3 region: CASSLRDYEQYF. The CDR3 DNA reads as TGTGCCAGCAGCTTACGCGACTACGAGCAGTACTTC.

This clone was seen once. The rearrangement joins TRBV7-9 to TRBJ2-5; D gene uncertain. V was cut by 8 bases and J by 1 base, with 11 bases left in between. Per germline, CDR1 SEHNR and CDR2 FQNEAQ (reference sequence). This CDR3 spans 13 amino acids. The CDR3 is CASLRQVQETQYF. In DNA, the CDR3 is TGTGCCAGCCTTCGGCAGGTCCAAGAGACCCAGTACTTC.

This clone was observed a few times. The J gene is TRBJ1-2, the V gene TRBV19; D gene unclear. Trimming pared 8 bases from V and 4 bases from J, leaving 11 bases between. Germline CDR1 reads LNHDA; CDR2 reads SQIVND (reference sequence). This CDR3 region has 12 residues. CDR3 sequence (DNA): TGTGCCAGTTACGGGGTCCCCTATGGCTACACCTTC. Encoded protein: CASYGVPYGYTF.

This clone was seen just once. This chain links TRBV9 with TRBJ2-7; TRBD2 agrees at 8 bases. Germline V gives CDR1 SGDLS, CDR2 YYNGEE. The CDR3 spans 15 residues. The V gene end was trimmed by 4 bases and the J gene end by 3 bases; junction bases not matched to a gene: 9. CDR3 residues: CASSPVGGGRYEQYF. CDR3 bases: TGTGCCAGCAGCCCGGTCGGGGGGGGGCGCTACGAGCAGTACTTC.

V usage is TRBV4-3 and J usage is TRBJ1-2, with 10 bases identical to TRBD1. CDR3 length: 14 amino acids. Germline V gene lookup returns CDR1 LGHNA and CDR2 YSLEER. Losses at the gene ends were 2 bases for V and 6 bases for J; bases not matched to a gene: 3. The CDR3 is CASSQLGQGNGYTF. CDR3 coding DNA: TGCGCCAGCAGCCAACTGGGACAGGGGAATGGCTACACCTTC.

This clone was counted a few times. The J gene is TRBJ1-3, the V gene TRBV11-2; TRBD1 might be the D (6 bases). Between the trimmed V and J ends, which lost 2 bases and 4 bases, there was a span of 12 bases. CDR1 SGHAT and CDR2 FQNNGV come from the germline V gene. This CDR3 spans 15 amino acids. CDR3 sequence reads: CASSLNRVNGNTIYF. CDR3 sequence (DNA): TGTGCCAGCAGCTTAAACAGGGTCAACGGAAACACCATATATTTT.

The rearrangement uses TRBV19 and TRBJ2-5; D is ambiguous. Germline V gives CDR1 LNHDA, CDR2 SQIVND (reference sequence). The CDR3 runs to 16 residues. Trimming left V 1 base short and J 5 bases short, with 17 bases between. CDR3 nucleotides: TGTGCCAGTAGTATAGCCTCGGCAGGTTCCCTCGAGACCCAGTACTTC. Encoded protein: CASSIASAGSLETQYF. Variable domain in full (rest from reference TRBV19 and TRBJ2-5): DGGITQSPKYLFRKEGQNVTLSCEQNLNHDAMYWYRQDPGQGLRLIYYSQIVNDFQKGDIAEGYSVSREKKESFPLTVTSAQKNPTAFYLCASSIASAGSLETQYFGPGTRLLVL.

The chain couples TRBV5-1 to TRBJ2-1; tentatively, D is TRBD2 (6 bases). V lost 7 bases and J lost 6, with 14 bases in between. This CDR3 has 13 amino acids. Germline-derived CDR1 and CDR2 are SGHRS and YFSETQ. The CDR3 is CASRLDGGNEQFF. The CDR3 region has the DNA TGCGCCAGCCGCCTGGACGGGGGCAATGAGCAGTTCTTC.

The chain uses TRBV10-1 and TRBJ2-1; TRBD2 agrees at 12 bases. The V segment lost 0 bases and the J segment 13 bases; nucleotides outside the gene matches: 7. CDR1 is WNHNN, CDR2 SYGVQD, per germline (reference sequence). The CDR3 spans 15 residues. The DNA of the CDR3 is TGCGCCAGCAGTGAGTCCGCTAGCGGGGGGGGTCTTCAGTTCTTC. Translating it yields CASSESASGGGLQFF.

This clone has only a few counts. V and J are TRBV6-6 and TRBJ2-3; possibly TRBD2 for D (6 bases). CDR3 length: 16 residues. V was trimmed by 1 base and J by 1 base, leaving 12 bases between them. Germline CDR1 reads MNHNY; CDR2 reads SVGAGI (reference sequence). Here the CDR3 DNA reads TGTGCCAGCAGTTACTTTCGGAGGGAAGGCACAGATACGCAGTATTTT. It encodes CASSYFRREGTDTQYF.

The J gene is TRBJ1-2, the V gene TRBV19; D unresolved. Trimming took 5 bases from V and 0 from J, leaving 7 bases between them. The CDR3 extends over 13 amino acids. CDR1 and CDR2 (germline): LNHDA, SQIVND (reference sequence). CDR3 in amino acids: CASSSRANYGYTF. Here the CDR3 DNA reads TGTGCCAGTAGTTCGCGGGCTAACTATGGCTACACCTTC.

This clone was found a few times. This chain joins TRBV6-1 and TRBJ2-2, with 7 bases fitting TRBD1. The CDR3 has 15 residues. V lost 6 bases to trimming and J lost 1 base; unmatched junction nucleotides: 5. Germline V gene lookup returns CDR1 MNHNS and CDR2 SASEGT. CDR3 in amino acids: CASRSTGMNTGELFF. The CDR3, as DNA: TGTGCCAGCAGGTCGACAGGGATGAACACCGGGGAGCTGTTTTTT.

V is TRBV18 and J is TRBJ1-1, with TRBD1 identical over 8 bases. Germline CDR1 and CDR2: KGHSH and LQKENI. There are 17 residues in the CDR3. The J segment lost 7 bases and the V segment lost 1 base, leaving 14 bases of the junction unmatched. The CDR3 bases are TGTGCCAGCTCACCACTGTCGACAGGGGAGAAAATAGGTGAAGCTTTCTTT. Translating it yields CASSPLSTGEKIGEAFF.

This clone was seen a few times. The V call is TRBV19, the J call TRBJ2-7; 9 bases align to TRBD1. The germline CDR1 and CDR2 sequences are LNHDA and SQIVND (reference sequence). Germline trimming cut 5 bases from V and 4 bases from J; bases unmatched to any gene: 9. The CDR3 covers 15 residues. CDR3 in amino acids: CASSSPTGGKYEQYF. The CDR3 region has the DNA TGTGCCAGTAGTTCCCCGACAGGGGGGAAATACGAGCAGTACTTC.